This TCR beta chain was retrieved from a study of shared clonotypes between healthy human individuals. Points from the study as a whole: In contrast to clonotypes shared by all four donors, non-shared clonotypes had lower generation probabilities. Incomplete sequencing of sorted subsets was indicated by rarefaction despite large depth.

Turning to this clone: The antigen is not known.

The V gene's germline CDR1 is SGHDT and CDR2 YYEEEE. Trimming took 0 bases from V and 0 from J; bases not matched to a gene: 4. CDR3 length: 17 amino acids. Here immunoSEQ multiplex PCR was the method, and the copy in TCRdb shows in-frame clones only, minus some. The sample has some 2 million clones, about 95% seen once. Terminally differentiated effector memory CD45RA+ cells were excluded by CCR7 positive selection of CD45RO-negative cells. The chain is built from TRBV5-6 and TRBJ2-1, with 9 bases aligning to TRBD1. This receptor was obtained from a man younger than 35 in good health. Sample: naive CD8+ T cells sorted from blood. CDR3 DNA: TGTGCCAGCAGCTTGGGGGACAGGGCCCCCTCCTACAATGAGCAGTTCTTC. Protein: CASSLGDRAPSYNEQFF.